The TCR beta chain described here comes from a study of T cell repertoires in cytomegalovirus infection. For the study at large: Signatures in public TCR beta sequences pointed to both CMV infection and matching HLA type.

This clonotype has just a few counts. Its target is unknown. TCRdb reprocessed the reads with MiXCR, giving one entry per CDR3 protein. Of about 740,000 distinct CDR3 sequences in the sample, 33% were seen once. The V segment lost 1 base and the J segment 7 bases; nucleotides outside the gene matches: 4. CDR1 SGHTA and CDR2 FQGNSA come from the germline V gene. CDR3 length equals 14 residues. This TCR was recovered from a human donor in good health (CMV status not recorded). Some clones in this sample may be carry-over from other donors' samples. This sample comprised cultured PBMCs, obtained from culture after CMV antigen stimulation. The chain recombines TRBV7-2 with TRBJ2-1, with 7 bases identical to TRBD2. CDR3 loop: CASSLDLAVNEQFF. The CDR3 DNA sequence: TGTGCCAGCAGCTTAGATCTAGCGGTAAATGAGCAGTTCTTC.